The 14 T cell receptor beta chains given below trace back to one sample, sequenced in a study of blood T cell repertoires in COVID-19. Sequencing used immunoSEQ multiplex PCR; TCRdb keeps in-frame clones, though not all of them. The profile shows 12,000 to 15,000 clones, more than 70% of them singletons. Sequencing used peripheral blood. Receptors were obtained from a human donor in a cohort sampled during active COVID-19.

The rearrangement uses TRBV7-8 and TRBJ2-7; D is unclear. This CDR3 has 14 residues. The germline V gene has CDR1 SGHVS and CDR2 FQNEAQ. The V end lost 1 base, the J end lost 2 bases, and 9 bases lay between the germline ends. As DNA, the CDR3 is TGTGCCAGCAGCTTAGAACAAGTGGCCTACGAGCAGTACTTC. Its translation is CASSLEQVAYEQYF.

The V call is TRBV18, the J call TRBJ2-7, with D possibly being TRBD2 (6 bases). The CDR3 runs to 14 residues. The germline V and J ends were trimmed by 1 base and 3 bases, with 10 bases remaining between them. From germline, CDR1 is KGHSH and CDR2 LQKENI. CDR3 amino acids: CASSPRRDGYEQYF. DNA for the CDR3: TGTGCCAGCTCACCACGGAGGGATGGCTACGAGCAGTACTTC.

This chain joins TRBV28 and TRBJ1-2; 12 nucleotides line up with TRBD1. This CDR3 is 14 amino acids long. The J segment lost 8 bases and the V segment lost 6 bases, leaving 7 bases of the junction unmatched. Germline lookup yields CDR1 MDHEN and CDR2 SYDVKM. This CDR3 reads CASRGTGGASGYTF. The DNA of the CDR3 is TGTGCCAGCAGGGGGACAGGGGGCGCGTCGGGCTACACCTTC.

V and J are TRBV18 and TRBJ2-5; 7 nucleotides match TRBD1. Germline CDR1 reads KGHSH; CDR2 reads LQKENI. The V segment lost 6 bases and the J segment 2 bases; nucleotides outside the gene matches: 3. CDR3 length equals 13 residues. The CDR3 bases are TGTGCCAGCTCCCCGGGACAGCAAGAGACCCAGTACTTC. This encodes CASSPGQQETQYF.

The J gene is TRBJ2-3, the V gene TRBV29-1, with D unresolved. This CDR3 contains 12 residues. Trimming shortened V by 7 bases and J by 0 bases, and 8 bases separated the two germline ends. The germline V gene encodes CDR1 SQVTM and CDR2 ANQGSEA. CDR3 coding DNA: TGCAGCGCTGTCCTAAGCACAGATACGCAGTATTTT. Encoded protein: CSAVLSTDTQYF.

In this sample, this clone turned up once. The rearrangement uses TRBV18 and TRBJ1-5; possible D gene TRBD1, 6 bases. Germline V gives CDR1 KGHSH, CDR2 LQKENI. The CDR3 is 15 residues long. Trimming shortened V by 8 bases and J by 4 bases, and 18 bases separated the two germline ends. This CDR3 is CASTKSPGANQPQHF. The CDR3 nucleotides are TGTGCCAGCACTAAATCTCCAGGGGCGAATCAGCCCCAGCATTTT.

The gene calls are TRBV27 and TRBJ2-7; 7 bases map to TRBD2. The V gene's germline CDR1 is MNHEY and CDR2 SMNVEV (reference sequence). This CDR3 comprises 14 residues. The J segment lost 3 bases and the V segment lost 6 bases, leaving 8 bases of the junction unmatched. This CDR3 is CASSPGLAGYEQYF. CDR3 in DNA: TGTGCCAGCAGCCCGGGGTTAGCGGGCTACGAGCAGTACTTC.

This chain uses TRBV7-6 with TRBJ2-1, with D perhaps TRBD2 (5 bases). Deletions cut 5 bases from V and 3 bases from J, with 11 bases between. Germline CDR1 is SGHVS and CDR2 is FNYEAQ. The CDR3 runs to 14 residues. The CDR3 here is CASSPSGFYNEQFF. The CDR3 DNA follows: TGTGCCAGCAGCCCGAGCGGTTTCTACAATGAGCAGTTCTTC.

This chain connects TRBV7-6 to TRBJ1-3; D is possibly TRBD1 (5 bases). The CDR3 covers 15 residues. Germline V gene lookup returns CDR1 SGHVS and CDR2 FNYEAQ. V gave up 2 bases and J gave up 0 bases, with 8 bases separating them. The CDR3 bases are TGTGCCAGCAGCTTAATGACAGACTCTGGAAACACCATATATTTT. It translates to CASSLMTDSGNTIYF.

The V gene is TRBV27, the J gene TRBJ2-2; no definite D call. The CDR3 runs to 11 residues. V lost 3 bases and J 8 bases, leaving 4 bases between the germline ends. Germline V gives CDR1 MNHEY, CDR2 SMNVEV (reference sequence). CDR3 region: CASSFGGELFF. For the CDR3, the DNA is TGTGCCAGCAGTTTCGGTGGGGAGCTGTTTTTT.

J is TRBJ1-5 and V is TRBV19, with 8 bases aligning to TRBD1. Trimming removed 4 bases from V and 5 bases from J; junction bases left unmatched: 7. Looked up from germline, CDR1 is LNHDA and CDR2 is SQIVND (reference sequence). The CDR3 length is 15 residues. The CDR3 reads CASSRVRGPYQPQHF. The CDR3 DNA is TGTGCCAGTAGTAGGGTCAGGGGGCCCTATCAGCCCCAGCATTTT.

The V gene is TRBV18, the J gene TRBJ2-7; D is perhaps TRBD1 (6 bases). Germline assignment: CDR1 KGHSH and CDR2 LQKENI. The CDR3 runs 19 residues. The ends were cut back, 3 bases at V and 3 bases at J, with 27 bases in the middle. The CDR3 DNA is TGTGCCAGCTCACCGGCCCCCGGACAGCGATCGCGTCGGATCTACGAGCAGTACTTC. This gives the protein CASSPAPGQRSRRIYEQYF. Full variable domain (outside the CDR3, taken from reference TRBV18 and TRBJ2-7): NAGVMQNPRHLVRRRGQEARLRCSPMKGHSHVYWYRQLPEEGLKFMVYLQKENIIDESGMPKERFSAEFPKEGPSILRIQQVVRGDSAAYFCASSPAPGQRSRRIYEQYFGPGTRLTVT.

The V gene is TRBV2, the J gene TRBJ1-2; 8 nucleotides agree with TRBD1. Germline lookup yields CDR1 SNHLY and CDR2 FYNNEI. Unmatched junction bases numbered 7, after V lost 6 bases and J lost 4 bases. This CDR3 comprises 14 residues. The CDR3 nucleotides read TGTGCCAGCAGCGCCACGACAGGGGCCTATGGCTACACCTTC. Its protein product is CASSATTGAYGYTF.

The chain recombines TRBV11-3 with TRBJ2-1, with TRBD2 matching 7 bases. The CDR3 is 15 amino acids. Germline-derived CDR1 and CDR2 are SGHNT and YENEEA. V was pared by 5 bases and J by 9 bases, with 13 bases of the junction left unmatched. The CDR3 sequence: CASSPGLAEKTEQFF. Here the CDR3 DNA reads TGTGCCAGCAGCCCGGGGCTAGCGGAGAAGACTGAGCAGTTCTTC.